This T cell receptor (beta chain) was identified in a study of T cell repertoires in cytomegalovirus infection. Study conclusions and caveats: Clonotype analysis showed dominance of the ex vivo response by HLA-C-restricted CMV-specific TCR beta clonotypes.

TCRdb reprocessed the reads via MiXCR and lists one record per CDR3 protein. The profile shows more than 30,000 distinct CDR3 sequences, roughly half of them singletons. On this clonotype: Its specificity is unknown.

V shed 5 bases and J shed 7 bases, with 17 bases lying between them. Germline V gene sequence: CDR1 MNHEY, CDR2 SVGAGI. The CDR3 is 15 amino acids. The material was CD8+ T cells from cultured PBMCs, obtained from culture after CMV antigen stimulation. The chain recombines TRBV6-5 with TRBJ1-4; tentatively, D is TRBD1 (6 bases). This receptor was obtained from a human donor in good health (CMV status not recorded). Some clones in this sample may be carry-over from other donors' samples. The CDR3 loop is CASSRRGAGGEKLFF. CDR3 nucleotide sequence: TGTGCCAGCAGTCGGCGGGGGGCCGGTGGTGAAAAACTGTTTTTT.